This T cell receptor (beta chain) was captured in a study of blood T cell repertoires in COVID-19. Per the original methods: Estimated nucleated cell counts came from reference gene primer amplification. Profiling relied on immunoSEQ multiplex PCR, and the TCRdb table lists in-frame clones only, not all of them. The V and J calls and the clone size are those of that table, but D and trimming were determined from the DNA. The sample consists of about 210,000 clones, 83% of them appearing once. Trimming removed 3 bases from V and 4 bases from J, with 20 bases in between. CDR1 is SGHRS, CDR2 YFSETQ, per germline. The CDR3 is 18 residues long.

The chain combines TRBV5-1 with TRBJ2-6; D unclear. Sequences were obtained from peripheral blood. This clonotype was obtained from a woman in her 40s with active or convalescent COVID-19. CDR3 bases: TGCGCCAGCAGCTCCCCGCGGAGCGCCCCGTCCGGGGCCAACGTCCTGACTTTC. This sequence encodes CASSSPRSAPSGANVLTF.